The rows below give T cell receptor beta chains drawn from one sample of a study of resident and recirculating memory T cells in vitiligo. Produced via immunoSEQ multiplex PCR; TCRdb's table is partial and in-frame only. The table lists around 70,000 clones, approximately 90% of them singletons. Sequenced input: blood. The source is a male donor with vitiligo. Each CDR3 is given with its conserved first and last residue. The D gene is left open where the match is weak. Size tells how often a clone was seen (once, few, many) or the class of an expanded clone, and some rows leave it out.

v_gene	j_gene	d_gene	abundance	CDR3aa	CDR3nt
TRBV9	TRBJ2-3	NA	NA	CASSVVGRLSTDTQYF	TGTGCCAGCAGCGTAGTGGGGCGACTTAGCACAGATACGCAGTATTTT
TRBV27	TRBJ1-6	TRBD1	NA	CASSSGQGLTPLHF	TGTGCCAGCAGTTCGGGACAGGGGTTAACACCCCTCCACTTT
TRBV19	TRBJ1-2	NA	NA	CASEILTQGNYGYTF	TGTGCCAGTGAAATCTTGACTCAGGGGAACTATGGCTACACCTTC
TRBV6-5	TRBJ1-2	TRBD1	once	CASSAGQRANYGYTF	TGTGCCAGCAGTGCGGGACAGCGAGCTAACTATGGCTACACCTTC
TRBV9	TRBJ2-5	TRBD2	NA	CASSVERGTQETQYF	TGTGCCAGCAGCGTAGAGCGGGGGACGCAAGAGACCCAGTACTTC
TRBV5-6	TRBJ1-1	TRBD1	NA	CASSLLSETGGTEAFF	TGTGCCAGCAGCTTGTTGTCCGAGACAGGGGGCACTGAAGCTTTCTTT
TRBV2	TRBJ2-2	TRBD1	NA	CASSEGTGRTGELFF	TGTGCCAGCAGTGAAGGGACAGGGAGGACCGGGGAGCTGTTTTTT
TRBV28	TRBJ2-3	TRBD2	NA	CASSLGGLATDTQYF	TGTGCCAGCAGTTTAGGAGGACTAGCGACAGATACGCAGTATTTT
TRBV19	TRBJ1-5	TRBD1	once	CAGAGTGGSQPQHF	TGTGCCGGCGCCGGGACAGGGGGATCCCAGCCCCAGCATTTT
TRBV9	TRBJ1-2	NA	NA	CASSAQAAGANYGYTF	TGTGCCAGCAGCGCCCAAGCGGCAGGGGCGAACTATGGCTACACCTTC
TRBV7-9	TRBJ2-5	TRBD2	NA	CASSLPLGRLAGEQETQYF	TGTGCCAGCAGCTTACCCCTTGGCCGACTAGCGGGGGAGCAAGAGACCCAGTACTTC
TRBV4-3	TRBJ2-7	NA	NA	CASSQQIGQPAEQYF	TGCGCCAGCAGCCAACAAATAGGACAGCCGGCCGAGCAGTACTTC
TRBV6-1	TRBJ2-6	NA	once	CASRQTVSGANVLTF	TGTGCCAGCAGGCAAACAGTGTCTGGGGCCAACGTCCTGACTTTC
TRBV11-2	TRBJ1-6	NA	NA	CASSLGSWGDETNSPLHF	TGTGCCAGCAGCTTAGGATCGTGGGGGGATGAGACTAATTCACCCCTCCACTTT
TRBV7-3	TRBJ2-2	NA	NA	CASSFQGSNTGELFF	TGTGCCAGCAGCTTCCAGGGGTCGAACACCGGGGAGCTGTTTTTT
TRBV6-5	TRBJ2-7	NA	NA	CASSYSTGSSYEQYF	TGTGCCAGCAGTTACTCCACAGGGAGCTCCTACGAGCAGTACTTC
TRBV4-2	TRBJ2-1	NA	NA	CASSQEGPGGHNEQFF	TGTGCCAGCAGCCAAGAAGGTCCCGGGGGGCACAATGAGCAGTTCTTC
TRBV7-8	TRBJ1-1	NA	NA	CASSPSTGNTEAFF	TGTGCCAGCAGCCCCTCTACGGGGAACACTGAAGCTTTCTTT
TRBV4-3	TRBJ2-1	TRBD2	NA	CASSQDPAGEYNEQFF	TGCGCCAGCAGCCAAGATCCAGCGGGGGAGTACAATGAGCAGTTCTTC
TRBV28	TRBJ1-1	TRBD1	NA	CASSTGGEGTAEAFF	TGTGCCAGCAGCACAGGGGGAGAGGGAACCGCTGAAGCTTTCTTT
TRBV5-6	TRBJ2-5	TRBD1	NA	CASSYRDREETQYF	TGTGCCAGCAGCTACCGGGACAGGGAAGAGACCCAGTACTTC
TRBV4-2	TRBJ1-6	NA	NA	CASSQESRPGYNSPLHF	TGTGCCAGCAGCCAAGAATCGAGACCCGGGTATAATTCACCCCTCCACTTT
TRBV4-3	TRBJ2-3	TRBD1	once	CASSQERGGADTQYF	TGCGCCAGCAGCCAAGAGAGAGGGGGCGCAGATACGCAGTATTTT
TRBV5-4	TRBJ2-7	NA	NA	CASSWARGEVEQYF	TGTGCCAGCAGCTGGGCCAGGGGGGAGGTCGAGCAGTACTTC
TRBV7-9	TRBJ2-6	NA	NA	CASSLDISGANVLTF	TGTGCCAGCAGCTTAGACATATCTGGGGCCAACGTCCTGACTTTC
TRBV19	TRBJ2-3	NA	NA	CASNNEGTDTQYF	TGTGCCAGTAATAACGAGGGCACAGATACGCAGTATTTT
TRBV7-2	TRBJ1-1	NA	NA	CASIKGLMNTEAFF	TGTGCCAGCATCAAGGGACTGATGAACACTGAAGCTTTCTTT
TRBV7-7	TRBJ2-6	NA	NA	CASSLSGGPGANVLTF	TGTGCCAGCAGCCTATCCGGGGGTCCTGGGGCCAACGTCCTGACTTTC
TRBV5-6	TRBJ1-6	NA	NA	CASSLAGSSYNSPLHF	TGTGCCAGCAGCTTGGCGGGGAGCTCCTATAATTCACCCCTCCACTTT
TRBV7-2	TRBJ1-5	TRBD1	NA	CASGNRGFSQPQHF	TGTGCCAGCGGGAACAGGGGGTTTAGTCAGCCCCAGCATTTT
TRBV6-5	TRBJ2-7	TRBD1	NA	CATGTGGYEQYF	TGTGCCACCGGGACAGGGGGGTACGAGCAGTACTTC
TRBV30	TRBJ1-3	NA	NA	CAWYRPRGNTIYF	TGTGCCTGGTACAGGCCAAGGGGAAACACCATATATTTT
TRBV5-6	TRBJ2-5	TRBD2	NA	CASSAGLVKETQYF	TGTGCCAGCAGCGCGGGACTAGTAAAGGAGACCCAGTACTTC
TRBV9	TRBJ2-1	NA	once	CASSGLGTNSYNEQFF	TGTGCCAGCAGCGGCCTCGGAACTAACTCCTACAATGAGCAGTTCTTC
TRBV5-4	TRBJ1-5	NA	NA	CASSLDRNQPQHF	TGTGCCAGCAGCTTGGACAGGAATCAGCCCCAGCATTTT
TRBV2	TRBJ2-2	TRBD2	NA	CASRPLAGALDGELFF	TGTGCCAGCAGGCCACTAGCGGGGGCCCTTGACGGGGAGCTGTTTTTT
TRBV5-1	TRBJ2-2	NA	NA	CASSLGPSKTGELFF	TGCGCCAGCAGCTTGGGGCCCAGTAAAACCGGGGAGCTGTTTTTT